The TCR beta chain under discussion was sequenced for a study of T cells in women clearing cervical HPV infection. General study findings and limits: Combining TCR richness with V gene abundances gave approximately 0.84 AUC. Repertoire richness, not evenness, was significantly elevated in CIN3+ cases versus controls.

CDR3 length: 13 residues. The ends were cut back, 7 bases at V and 3 bases at J, with 10 bases in the middle. Per germline, CDR1 GTSNPN and CDR2 SVGIG (reference sequence). MY09/MY11 PCR detected cervical HPV DNA; dot-blot assigned genotypes. Assay used: immunoSEQ multiplex PCR; TCRdb lists only in-frame clones, some missing. In all, the sample yields 10,000 to 15,000 clones. Details on this clone: No antigen is known for it. The read finishes 3 residues shy of the CDR3 end, and the germline J gene is used to complete it.

This sequence joins TRBV30 and TRBJ2-6; maybe TRBD2 (5 bases). The sequencing sample was made of blood buffy coat. The receptor was isolated from a woman aged 18 to 75 with a cervical HPV16 infection that either progressed to CIN3+ or cleared (not recorded which). CDR3 sequence: CALRVNGANVLTF. The sequenced CDR3 bases are TGTGCCTTGCGGGTGAATGGGGCCAACGTC.